There are a few counts of the clone carrying this T cell receptor beta chain. TCRdb independently ran MiXCR on the RT-PCR reads; one entry per CDR3 protein. The sample yields about a million distinct CDR3 sequences, 15% to 20% seen once. The sample is drawn from a study of patients and donors after allogeneic stem cell transplantation. This TCR was sampled from a human donor who was either an allogeneic HSCT recipient or a stem cell or donor lymphocyte infusion donor (not recorded which). It is not recorded whose cells these are; they may come from a transplant donor. Material for sequencing was blood, either unsorted or a sorted T cell fraction (not recorded which).

The CDR3 bases are TGTGCCAGCAGCTTATTCAGGAGATGGAGCGGGAAGGTGAATGAGCAGTTCTTC. This encodes CASSLFRRWSGKVNEQFF. This chain joins TRBV7-8 and TRBJ2-1; 7 bases align to TRBD2. V trimming: 2 bases; J trimming: 7 bases; junction bases outside the gene matches: 17. This CDR3 region has 18 residues. Germline V lookup: CDR1 SGHVS, CDR2 FQNEAQ.